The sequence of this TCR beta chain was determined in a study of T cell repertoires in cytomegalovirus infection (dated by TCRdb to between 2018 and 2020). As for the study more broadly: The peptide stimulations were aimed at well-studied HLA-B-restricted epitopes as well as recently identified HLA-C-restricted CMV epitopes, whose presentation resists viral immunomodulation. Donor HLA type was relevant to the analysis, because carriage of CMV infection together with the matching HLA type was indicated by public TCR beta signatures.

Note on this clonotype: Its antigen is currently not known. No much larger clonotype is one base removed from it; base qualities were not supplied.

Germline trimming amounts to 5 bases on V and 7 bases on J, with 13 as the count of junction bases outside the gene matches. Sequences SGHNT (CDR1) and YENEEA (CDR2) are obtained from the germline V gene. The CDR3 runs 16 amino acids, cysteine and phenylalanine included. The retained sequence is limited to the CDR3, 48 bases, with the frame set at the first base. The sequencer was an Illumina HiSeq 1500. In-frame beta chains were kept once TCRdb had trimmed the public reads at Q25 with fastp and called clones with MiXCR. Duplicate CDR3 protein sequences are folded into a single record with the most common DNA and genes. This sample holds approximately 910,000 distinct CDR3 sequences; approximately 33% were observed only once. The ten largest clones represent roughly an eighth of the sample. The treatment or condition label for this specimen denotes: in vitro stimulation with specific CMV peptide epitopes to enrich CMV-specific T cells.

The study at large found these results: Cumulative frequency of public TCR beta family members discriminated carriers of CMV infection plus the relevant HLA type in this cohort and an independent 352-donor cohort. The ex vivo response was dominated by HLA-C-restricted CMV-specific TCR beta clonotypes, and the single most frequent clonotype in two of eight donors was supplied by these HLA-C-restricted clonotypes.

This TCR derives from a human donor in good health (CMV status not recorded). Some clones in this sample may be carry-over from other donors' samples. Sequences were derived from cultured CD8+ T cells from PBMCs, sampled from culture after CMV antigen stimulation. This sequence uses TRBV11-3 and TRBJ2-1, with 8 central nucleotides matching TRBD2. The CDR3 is CASSIRRGAQENEQFF. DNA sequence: TGTGCCAGCAGCATACGGCGGGGGGCCCAGGAAAATGAGCAGTTCTTC.